Only a few counts were recorded for the clone carrying this T cell receptor beta chain. The antigen remains undetermined. This sample stems from a study of glioma-infiltrating T cells. Findings of the study overall: Only very few CDR3 sequences appeared in both tissue and blood. Tissue-blood divergence was below expectation in non-neoplastic patients, above in gliomas.

V lost 6 bases, J lost 4 bases, and 13 bases lay in between. The CDR3 length is 14 residues. The iRepertoire nested amplicon-rescue multiplex PCR amplified TCR alpha and beta CDR3s from RNA. TCRdb re-derived calls from the multiplex PCR reads in MiXCR, one entry per CDR3 protein. This sample has 90,000 to 110,000 distinct CDR3 sequences, with less than 30% found just once. The sequence derives from a human donor with low-grade glioma or glioblastoma, undergoing nonglioma brain surgery, or in good health (not recorded which). Material: glioma tissue, nonneoplastic brain tissue, or PBMCs (not recorded which). This chain connects TRBV12-3 or TRBV12-4 to TRBJ2-1; unclear D gene. The CDR3 protein is CASSPVAAYNEQFF. CDR3 sequence (DNA): TGTGCCAGCAGCCCTGTCGCGGCTTACAATGAGCAGTTCTTC.